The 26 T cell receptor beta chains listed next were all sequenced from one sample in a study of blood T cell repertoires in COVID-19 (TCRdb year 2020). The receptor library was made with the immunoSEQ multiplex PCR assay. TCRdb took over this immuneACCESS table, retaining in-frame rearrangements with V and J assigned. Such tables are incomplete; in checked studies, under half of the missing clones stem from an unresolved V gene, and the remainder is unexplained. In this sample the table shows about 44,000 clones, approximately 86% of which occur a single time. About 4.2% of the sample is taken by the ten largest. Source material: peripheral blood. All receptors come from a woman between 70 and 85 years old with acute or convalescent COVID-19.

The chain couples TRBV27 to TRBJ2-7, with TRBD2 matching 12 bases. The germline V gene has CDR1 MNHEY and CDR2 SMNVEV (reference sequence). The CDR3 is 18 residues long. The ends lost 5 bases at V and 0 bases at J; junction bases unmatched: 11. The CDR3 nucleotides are TGTGCCAGCAGTCCGGGACTAGCGGGCCCCCGGACCTCCTACGAGCAGTACTTC. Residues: CASSPGLAGPRTSYEQYF.

The DNA of the CDR3 is TGCAGCGTAACCGGACTAGCGGATTTGAGCACAGATACGCAGTATTTT. It is translated as CSVTGLADLSTDTQYF. The V and J genes are TRBV29-1 and TRBJ2-3; TRBD2 matches 10 bases. V was pared by 6 bases and J by 0 bases, with 9 bases of the junction left unmatched. This CDR3 region has 16 residues. The germline gives CDR1 SQVTM, CDR2 ANQGSEA.

The CDR3 DNA follows: TGTGCCACCAGTGATTCCCCCCAGGGCACAGAAGCTTTCTTT. This encodes CATSDSPQGTEAFF. The chain joins TRBV24-1 to TRBJ1-1; a possible D gene is TRBD1 (5 bases). The CDR3 totals 14 residues. Trimming removed 2 bases from V and 8 bases from J, with 14 bases in between. From germline, CDR1 is KGHDR and CDR2 SFDVKD.

The CDR3 sequence is CASSPPAGIKNIQYF. As DNA, the CDR3 is TGTGCCAGCTCACCACCGGCGGGCATAAAAAACATTCAGTACTTC. V is TRBV18 and J is TRBJ2-4; tentatively, D is TRBD2 (5 bases). Germline assignment: CDR1 KGHSH and CDR2 LQKENI. Deletions cut 0 bases from V and 4 bases from J, with 10 bases between. This CDR3 spans 15 amino acids.

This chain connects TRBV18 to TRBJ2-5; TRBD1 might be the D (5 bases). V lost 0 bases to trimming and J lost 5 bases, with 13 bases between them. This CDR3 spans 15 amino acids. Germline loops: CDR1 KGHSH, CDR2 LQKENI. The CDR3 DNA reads TGTGCCAGCTCACCACCGGGGCCAGGCTGGGAGACCCAGTACTTC. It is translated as CASSPPGPGWETQYF.

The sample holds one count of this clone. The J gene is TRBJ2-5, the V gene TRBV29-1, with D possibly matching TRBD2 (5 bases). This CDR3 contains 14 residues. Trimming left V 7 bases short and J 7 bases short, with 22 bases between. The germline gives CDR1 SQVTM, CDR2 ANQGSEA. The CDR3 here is CSARDSQSRGTQYF. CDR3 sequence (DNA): TGCAGCGCCCGAGATAGTCAGTCCCGGGGGACCCAGTACTTC.

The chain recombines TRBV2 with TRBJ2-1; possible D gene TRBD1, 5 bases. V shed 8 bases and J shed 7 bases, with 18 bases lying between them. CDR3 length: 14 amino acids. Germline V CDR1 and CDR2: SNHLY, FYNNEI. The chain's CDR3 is CASGRQGGVNEQFF. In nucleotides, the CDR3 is TGTGCCAGCGGACGTCAGGGTGGCGTAAATGAGCAGTTCTTC.

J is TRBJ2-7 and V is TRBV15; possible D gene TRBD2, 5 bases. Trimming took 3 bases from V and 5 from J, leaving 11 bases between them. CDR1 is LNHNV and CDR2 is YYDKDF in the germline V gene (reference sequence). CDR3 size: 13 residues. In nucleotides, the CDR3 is TGTGCCACCAGCAGGGTTAGCGTCGACGAGCAGTACTTC. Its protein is CATSRVSVDEQYF. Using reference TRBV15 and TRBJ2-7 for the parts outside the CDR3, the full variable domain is DAMVIQNPRYQVTQFGKPVTLSCSQTLNHNVMYWYQQKSSQAPKLLFHYYDKDFNNEADTPDNFQSRRPNTSFCFLDIRSPGLGDTAMYLCATSRVSVDEQYFGPGTRLTVT.

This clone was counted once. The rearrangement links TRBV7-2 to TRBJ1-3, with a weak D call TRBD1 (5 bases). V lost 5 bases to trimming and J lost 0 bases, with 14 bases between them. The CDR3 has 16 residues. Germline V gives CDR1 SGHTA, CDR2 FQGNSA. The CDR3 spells CASSTTRDFSGNTIYF. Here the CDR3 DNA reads TGTGCCAGCAGCACCACCAGGGATTTCTCTGGAAACACCATATATTTT.

CDR3 DNA sequence: TGTGCCAGCAGCCCAGGGACTAGAAATTGGGGCTACAATGAGCAGTTCTTC. Amino acids: CASSPGTRNWGYNEQFF. This chain joins TRBV9 and TRBJ2-1, with 8 bases lining up with TRBD2. Germline trimming cut 4 bases from V and 3 bases from J; bases unmatched to any gene: 12. Germline values: CDR1 SGDLS, CDR2 YYNGEE. This CDR3 contains 17 residues.

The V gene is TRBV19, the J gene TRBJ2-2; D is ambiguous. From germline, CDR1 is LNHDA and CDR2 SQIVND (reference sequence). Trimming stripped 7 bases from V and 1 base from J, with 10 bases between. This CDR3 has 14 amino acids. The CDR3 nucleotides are TGTGCCAGTAACGAAGGCGGGAACACCGGGGAGCTGTTTTTT. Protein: CASNEGGNTGELFF.

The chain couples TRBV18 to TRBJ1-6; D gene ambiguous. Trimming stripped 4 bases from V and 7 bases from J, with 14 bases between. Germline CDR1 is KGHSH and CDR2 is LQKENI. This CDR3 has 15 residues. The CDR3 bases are TGTGCCAGCTCACTACCGGCACAGCTCAATTCACCCCTCCACTTT. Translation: CASSLPAQLNSPLHF.

CDR3 region: CASSFFTGQETQYF. In DNA, the CDR3 is TGTGCCAGCAGCTTTTTTACAGGACAAGAGACCCAGTACTTC. The V call is TRBV13, the J call TRBJ2-5, with D perhaps matching TRBD1 (5 bases). The germline CDR1 and CDR2 sequences are PRHDT and FYEKMQ (reference sequence). The CDR3 has 14 residues. V lost 3 bases, J lost 2 bases, and 10 bases lay in between.

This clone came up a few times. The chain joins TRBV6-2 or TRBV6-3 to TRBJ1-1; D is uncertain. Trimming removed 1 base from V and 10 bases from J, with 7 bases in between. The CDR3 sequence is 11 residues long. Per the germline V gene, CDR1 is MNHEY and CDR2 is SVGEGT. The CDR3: CASSYYGGAFF. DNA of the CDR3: TGTGCCAGCAGTTACTACGGCGGAGCTTTCTTT.

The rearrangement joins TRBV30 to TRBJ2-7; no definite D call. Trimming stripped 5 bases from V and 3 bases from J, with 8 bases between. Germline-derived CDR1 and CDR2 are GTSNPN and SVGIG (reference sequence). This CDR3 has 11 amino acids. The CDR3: CAWQIGYEQYF. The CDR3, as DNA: TGTGCCTGGCAGATTGGCTACGAGCAGTACTTC. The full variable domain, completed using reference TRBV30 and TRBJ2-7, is SQTIHQWPATLVQPVGSPLSLECTVEGTSNPNLYWYRQAAGRGLQLLFYSVGIGQISSEVPQNLSASRPQDRQFILSSKKLLLSDSGFYLCAWQIGYEQYFGPGTRLTVT.

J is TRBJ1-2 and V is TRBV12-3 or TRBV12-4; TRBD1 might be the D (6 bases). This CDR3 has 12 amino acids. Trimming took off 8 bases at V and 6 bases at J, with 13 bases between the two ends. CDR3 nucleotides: TGTGCCAGCGTGGTGGCAGGGGATGGCTACACCTTC. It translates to CASVVAGDGYTF.

Here the CDR3 reads CSASQREGRADTQYF. For the CDR3, the DNA is TGCAGTGCTAGTCAGCGGGAGGGCCGTGCAGATACGCAGTATTTT. This chain links TRBV20-1 with TRBJ2-3, with 10 bases lining up with TRBD2. V dropped 3 bases and J dropped 4; count of bases not matched to a gene: 7. This CDR3 comprises 15 residues. Germline V gives CDR1 DFQATT, CDR2 SNEGSKA (reference sequence).

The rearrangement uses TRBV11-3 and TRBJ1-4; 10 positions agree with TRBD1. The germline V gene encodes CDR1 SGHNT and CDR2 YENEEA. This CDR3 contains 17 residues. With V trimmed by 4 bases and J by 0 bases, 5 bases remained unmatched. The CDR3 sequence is CASSSGTGVSTNEKLFF. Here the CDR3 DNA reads TGTGCCAGCAGCTCCGGGACAGGGGTGTCAACTAATGAAAAACTGTTTTTT.

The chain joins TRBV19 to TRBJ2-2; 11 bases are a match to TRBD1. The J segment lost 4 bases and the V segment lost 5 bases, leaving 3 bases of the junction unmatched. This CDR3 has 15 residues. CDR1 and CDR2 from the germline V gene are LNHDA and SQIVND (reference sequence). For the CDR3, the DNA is TGTGCCAGTAGTTTGGACAGGGGGCTCACCGGGGAGCTGTTTTTT. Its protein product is CASSLDRGLTGELFF. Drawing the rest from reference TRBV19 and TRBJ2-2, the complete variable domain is DGGITQSPKYLFRKEGQNVTLSCEQNLNHDAMYWYRQDPGQGLRLIYYSQIVNDFQKGDIAEGYSVSREKKESFPLTVTSAQKNPTAFYLCASSLDRGLTGELFFGEGSRLTVL.

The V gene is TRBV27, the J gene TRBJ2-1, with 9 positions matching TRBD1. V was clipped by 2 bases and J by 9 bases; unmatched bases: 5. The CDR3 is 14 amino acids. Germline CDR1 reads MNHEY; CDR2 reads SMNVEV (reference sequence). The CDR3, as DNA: TGTGCCAGCAGTTTAGGGACAGGGCATCTTGAGCAGTTCTTC. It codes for CASSLGTGHLEQFF.

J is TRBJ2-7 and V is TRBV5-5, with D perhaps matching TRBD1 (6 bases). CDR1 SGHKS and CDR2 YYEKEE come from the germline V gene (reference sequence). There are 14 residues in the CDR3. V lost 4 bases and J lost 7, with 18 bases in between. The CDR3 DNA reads TGTGCCAGCAGCGGGTCGTCAGGGGCTGGGGAGCAGTACTTC. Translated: CASSGSSGAGEQYF.

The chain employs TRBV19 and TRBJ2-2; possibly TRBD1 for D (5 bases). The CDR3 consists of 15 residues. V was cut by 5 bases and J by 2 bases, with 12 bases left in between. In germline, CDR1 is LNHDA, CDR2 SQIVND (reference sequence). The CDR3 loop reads CASSPPDINTGELFF. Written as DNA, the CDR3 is TGTGCCAGTAGTCCCCCGGACATAAACACCGGGGAGCTGTTTTTT.

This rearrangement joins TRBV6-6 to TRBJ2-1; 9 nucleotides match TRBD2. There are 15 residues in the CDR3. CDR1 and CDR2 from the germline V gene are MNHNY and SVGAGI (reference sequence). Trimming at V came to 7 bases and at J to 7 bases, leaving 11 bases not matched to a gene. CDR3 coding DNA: TGTGCCAGCATTACATTGGGCGGGAGGGAGAATGAGCAGTTCTTC. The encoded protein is CASITLGGRENEQFF.

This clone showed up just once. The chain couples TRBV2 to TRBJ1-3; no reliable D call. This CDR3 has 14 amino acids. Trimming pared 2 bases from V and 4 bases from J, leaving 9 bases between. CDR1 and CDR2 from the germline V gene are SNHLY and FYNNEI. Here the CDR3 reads CASSEPTVGNTIYF. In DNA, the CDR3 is TGTGCCAGCAGTGAACCAACAGTCGGAAACACCATATATTTT.

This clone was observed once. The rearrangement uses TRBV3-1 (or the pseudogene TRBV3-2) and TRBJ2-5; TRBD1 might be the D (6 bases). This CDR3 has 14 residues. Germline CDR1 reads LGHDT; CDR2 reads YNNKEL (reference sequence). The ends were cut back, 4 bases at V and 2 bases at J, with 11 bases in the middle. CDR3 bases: TGTGCCAGCAGCCCGAGGGGGACACAAGAGACCCAGTACTTC. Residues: CASSPRGTQETQYF.

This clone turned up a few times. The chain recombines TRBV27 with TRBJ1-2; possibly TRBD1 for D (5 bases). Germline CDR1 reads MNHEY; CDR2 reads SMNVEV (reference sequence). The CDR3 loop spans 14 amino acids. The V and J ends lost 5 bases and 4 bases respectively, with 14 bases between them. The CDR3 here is CASSGGYGVYGYTF. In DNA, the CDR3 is TGTGCCAGCAGTGGGGGGTATGGGGTCTATGGCTACACCTTC.